The rows below give T cell receptor beta chains drawn from one sample of a study of shared clonotypes between healthy human individuals. Profiling relied on immunoSEQ multiplex PCR, and the TCRdb table lists in-frame clones only, not all of them. The sample records some 2,000,000 clones, 90% to 96% being singletons. Sequencing used naive CD4+ T cells sorted from blood. These receptors all come from a man younger than 35 in good health. Both conserved end residues are part of each CDR3. The D gene is left open where the match is weak. Only part of the rows carry a size: once, few, many, or a class if the clone is expanded.

>TRBJ1-2|.|.|TRBV19
TGTGCCAGTAGTCAAGAGGGCCACAGTAACTATGGCTACACCTTC
CASSQEGHSNYGYTF
>TRBJ2-4|.|.|TRBV4-1
TGCGCCAGCAGCCAAGGTATGGGGCCGATCCCAGTAGCCAAAAACATTCAGTACTTC
CASSQGMGPIPVAKNIQYF
>TRBJ1-5|.|TRBD1|TRBV10-2
TGCGCCAGCAGTGAGTGGGCAGGGGGTTATCAGCCCCAGCATTTT
CASSEWAGGYQPQHF
>TRBJ1-6|.|.|TRBV19
TGTGCCAGTAGATCCGGAGAAACAGGGTTTTTTTCACCCCTCCACTTT
CASRSGETGFFSPLHF
>TRBJ2-5|.|.|TRBV7-3
TGTGCCAGCAGCTTTCGCGGGGGCGCCAGCCGGGAGACCCAGTACTTC
CASSFRGGASRETQYF
>TRBJ2-7|.|.|TRBV7-3
TGTGCCAGCAGCCAGAGCGTACCGACCGGAGAGCAGTACTTC
CASSQSVPTGEQYF
>TRBJ1-1|.|TRBD1|TRBV27
TGTGCCTGCGCCTCCGGGACAGAGAACACTGAAGCTTTCTTT
CACASGTENTEAFF
>TRBJ1-4|once|.|TRBV27
TGTGCCAGCAGACACCGACAGGCACCAAATGAAAAACTGTTTTTT
CASRHRQAPNEKLFF
>TRBJ1-1|.|.|TRBV7-9
TGTGCCAGCAGCCCCCCTAGGGGATGGACTGAAGCTTTCTTT
CASSPPRGWTEAFF
>TRBJ2-5|.|.|TRBV7-2
TGTGCCAGCAGCTTAGGGTTCGAAGTATTCCAAGAGACCCAGTACTTC
CASSLGFEVFQETQYF
>TRBJ1-1|.|.|TRBV6-5
TGTGCCAGCGGTCTGGGCACTGAAGCTTTCTTT
CASGLGTEAFF
>TRBJ2-5|.|TRBD1|TRBV5-1
TGCGCCAGCAGTGGCCAGGGGGCTGAGACCCAGTACTTC
CASSGQGAETQYF
>TRBJ1-6|.|.|TRBV4-1
TGCGCCAGCAGCCCTTTTGAGGAATGGGAGGAAATTTCACCCCTCCACTTT
CASSPFEEWEEISPLHF
>TRBJ1-3|.|.|TRBV30
TGTGCCTGGAGTGTATCTATAGTCTCTGGAAACACCATATATTTT
CAWSVSIVSGNTIYF
>TRBJ2-5|.|.|TRBV29-1
TGCAGCGTCCAGTACGGGAGCGGACAAGAGACCCAGTACTTC
CSVQYGSGQETQYF
>TRBJ2-2|.|.|TRBV10-3
TGTGCCATCAGTGAGTCTGTCCTAGGAGGGGGGGAGCTGTTTTTT
CAISESVLGGGELFF
>TRBJ2-7|.|TRBD1|TRBV30
TGTGCCTGGAGTGCCAATCTACAGGGGGCTAGGTACGAGCAGTACTTC
CAWSANLQGARYEQYF
>TRBJ1-2|.|TRBD1|TRBV19
TGTGCCAGTACCAAAAGACGGGACAGTAACTATGGCTACACCTTC
CASTKRRDSNYGYTF
>TRBJ2-7|.|.|TRBV23-1
TGCGCCAGACGCAGGGGGCGGGAGTCGGAAGAGCAGTACTTC
CARRRGRESEEQYF
>TRBJ2-7|.|.|TRBV6-1
TGTGCCAGCAAACAACCCATAAGGAACGAGCAGTACTTC
CASKQPIRNEQYF
>TRBJ1-2|.|.|TRBV29-1
TGCAGCGTTGGGCCAGGACTCTCCGCCGGCTACACCTTC
CSVGPGLSAGYTF
>TRBJ2-1|.|.|TRBV11-3
TGTGCCAGCAGCTTAGGTGTAAAGGGCGGGTCCTACAATGAGCAGTTCTTC
CASSLGVKGGSYNEQFF
>TRBJ1-2|.|.|TRBV18
TGTGCCAGCTCACCACCGGTCCAGGGAAAAGCTAACTATGGCTACACCTTC
CASSPPVQGKANYGYTF
>TRBJ2-7|.|.|TRBV6-6
TGTGCCAGCAGTTACTCGCTGGTTTACGAGCAGTACTTC
CASSYSLVYEQYF
>TRBJ1-5|.|.|TRBV6-4
TGTGCCAGCACTGGGGGGGGGCATCAGCCCCAGCATTTT
CASTGGGHQPQHF
>TRBJ2-7|.|TRBD1|TRBV5-4
TGTGCCAGCAGCCAAAAGGGGGCAGGGGTCGGCGAGCAGTACTTC
CASSQKGAGVGEQYF
>TRBJ2-1|.|TRBD2|TRBV18
TGTGCCAGCTCACCGCGGACTAGCGGTCGCTGGGGTGAGCAGTTCTTC
CASSPRTSGRWGEQFF
>TRBJ2-7|.|.|TRBV14
TGTGCCAGCAGCCAACAGCCTGGGTACGAGCAGTACTTC
CASSQQPGYEQYF
>TRBJ2-7|.|.|TRBV11-2
TGTGCCAGCAGGAGTATCGGGTCCTACGAGCAGTACTTC
CASRSIGSYEQYF
>TRBJ2-7|.|.|TRBV7-2
TGTGCCAGCAGCTTAGTAGCTTCCTACGAGCAGTACTTC
CASSLVASYEQYF
>TRBJ1-2|.|.|TRBV5-6
TGTGCCAGCAGCTTGGCCGACTGGGGCCGCTATGGCTACACCTTC
CASSLADWGRYGYTF
>TRBJ1-1|.|.|TRBV27
TGTGCCAGCAGTTCCGGGGGGAGGTACACTGAAGCTTTCTTT
CASSSGGRYTEAFF
>TRBJ2-7|once|TRBD2|TRBV5-1
TGCGCCAGCAGTTTAGCGGGGGAGGCGTACGAGCAGTACTTC
CASSLAGEAYEQYF
>TRBJ2-1|.|.|TRBV6-1
TGTGCCAGCAGTGAAATCGACAGCCACAATGAGCAGTTCTTC
CASSEIDSHNEQFF
>TRBJ1-1|.|.|TRBV9
TGTGCCAGCAGCGCCAGCATGAACACTGAAGCTTTCTTT
CASSASMNTEAFF
>TRBJ2-5|.|TRBD1|TRBV6-5
TGTGCCAGCAGTTCGGACAGGGGGCCCCAAGAGACCCAGTACTTC
CASSSDRGPQETQYF
>TRBJ2-1|.|.|TRBV15
TGTGCCACCAGCAGAGATTGGAACAATGAGCAGTTCTTC
CATSRDWNNEQFF